A selection of T cell receptor beta chains follows, all from one sample in a study of T cell responses to AZD1222 COVID-19 vaccine. TCRdb's table, derived via immunoSEQ multiplex PCR, lists solely in-frame clones and lacks some. Counted here are 90,000 to 150,000 clones, around 89% occurring once; the ten biggest clones make up roughly 3.5%. The source was peripheral blood, collected on day 0 of AZD1222 vaccination. Every receptor here comes from an adult in good health. Both conserved end residues are part of each CDR3. D genes are given only for firm matches. For some rows the clone size is stated as once, few or many, or as a class when expanded; others skip it.

j_gene,d_gene,abundance,v_gene,CDR3aa,CDR3nt
TRBJ1-3,-,-,TRBV7-9,CASSLSRGSGNTIYF,TGTGCCAGCAGCTTATCCAGGGGATCGGGAAACACCATATATTTT
TRBJ2-7,-,-,TRBV19,CASSRGYEQYF,TGTGCCAGTAGCCGGGGCTACGAGCAGTACTTC
TRBJ1-1,-,-,TRBV2,CASSEDTPNTEAFF,TGTGCCAGCAGTGAGGACACCCCGAACACTGAAGCTTTCTTT
TRBJ1-1,TRBD1,-,TRBV27,CASSRQGAATEAFF,TGTGCCAGCTCGAGACAGGGGGCGGCCACTGAAGCTTTCTTT
TRBJ2-7,TRBD1,-,TRBV5-5,CASDREFSSYEQYF,TGTGCGAGTGACAGGGAGTTTTCCTCCTACGAGCAGTACTTC
TRBJ1-2,TRBD1,-,TRBV7-2,CASSTGAIILWRDGYTF,TGTGCCAGCAGTACAGGGGCTATTATCTTATGGAGGGATGGCTACACCTTC
TRBJ2-7,-,-,TRBV12-3/TRBV12-4,CASSLGNEQYF,TGTGCCAGCAGTTTGGGAAACGAGCAGTACTTC
TRBJ1-1,-,-,TRBV6-5,CASSQGFSAEAFF,TGTGCCAGTAGTCAGGGGTTCTCAGCTGAAGCTTTCTTT
TRBJ1-1,-,-,TRBV5-1,CASSPPGVAEAFF,TGCGCCAGCAGCCCGCCGGGGGTGGCTGAAGCTTTCTTT
TRBJ2-1,-,once,TRBV7-8,CASSEQGTLVVNEQFF,TGTGCCAGCAGCGAACAGGGTACCCTCGTAGTCAATGAGCAGTTCTTC
TRBJ1-2,TRBD1,once,TRBV7-2,CASRATGSDYGYTF,TGTGCCAGCAGGGCGACAGGGTCGGATTATGGCTACACCTTC
TRBJ1-3,-,once,TRBV15,CATSRDPAFSGNTIYF,TGTGCCACCAGCAGAGATCCAGCCTTCTCTGGAAACACCATATATTTT
TRBJ2-7,TRBD2,-,TRBV6-2/TRBV6-3,CASSRLAGGPIPYEQYF,TGTGCCAGCAGTCGCCTAGCGGGGGGGCCCATACCCTACGAGCAGTACTTC
TRBJ1-2,-,once,TRBV10-3,CAISDARYGYTF,TGTGCCATCAGTGACGCCCGGTATGGCTACACCTTC
TRBJ2-7,-,-,TRBV7-8,CASSISKTAQYF,TGTGCCAGCAGCATTAGCAAGACGGCGCAGTACTTC
TRBJ1-1,-,-,TRBV4-1,CASSAHGSNTEAFF,TGCGCCAGCAGCGCCCACGGGTCGAACACTGAAGCTTTCTTT
TRBJ2-4,-,-,TRBV4-2,CASSQEQGYIWGPAKNIQYF,TGTGCCAGCAGCCAAGAACAGGGCTATATCTGGGGCCCGGCCAAAAACATTCAGTACTTC
TRBJ2-3,-,-,TRBV11-2,CASSLFGRENTDTQYF,TGTGCCAGCAGCTTATTCGGTCGAGAAAACACAGATACGCAGTATTTT
TRBJ1-5,-,-,TRBV7-2,CASSLLQGDQPQHF,TGTGCCAGCAGCTTACTACAGGGAGATCAGCCCCAGCATTTT
TRBJ1-2,TRBD1,-,TRBV10-1,CASREKEGNRGRGHRGYTF,TGCGCCAGCAGGGAAAAAGAAGGGAACAGGGGGCGCGGTCATCGCGGCTACACCTTC
TRBJ1-1,TRBD1,-,TRBV12-3/TRBV12-4,CASKTGLNTEAFF,TGTGCCAGCAAGACAGGGTTGAACACTGAAGCTTTCTTT
TRBJ2-1,TRBD2,-,TRBV7-8,CASSLAGTSGGLSYNEQFF,TGTGCCAGCAGCTTAGCCGGGACTAGCGGGGGGTTATCCTACAATGAGCAGTTCTTC
TRBJ1-1,-,-,TRBV12-3/TRBV12-4,CASMRAMNTEAFF,TGTGCCAGCATGAGGGCTATGAACACTGAAGCTTTCTTT
TRBJ2-3,TRBD2,-,TRBV7-3,CASSLRTGLGEDTQYF,TGTGCCAGCAGCTTGAGGACGGGACTAGGAGAGGATACGCAGTATTTT
TRBJ1-1,TRBD1,few,TRBV7-3,CASSLGPAGGAEAFF,TGTGCCAGCAGCTTGGGACCAGCAGGGGGCGCAGAAGCTTTCTTT
TRBJ1-2,TRBD1,-,TRBV20-1,CSASFPGGNEGYTF,TGCAGTGCTAGTTTCCCAGGGGGAAATGAAGGCTACACCTTC
TRBJ1-4,TRBD1,-,TRBV5-1,CASSVWGTRDRLNEKLFF,TGCGCCAGCAGCGTTTGGGGAACCCGGGACAGACTGAATGAAAAACTGTTTTTT
TRBJ1-1,-,-,TRBV5-5,CASSIAGTDLNTEAFF,TGTGCCAGCAGCATTGCCGGGACGGATTTGAACACTGAAGCTTTCTTT
TRBJ1-2,-,-,TRBV6-6,CASSRPGAPYGYTF,TGTGCCAGCAGTCGGCCGGGGGCCCCCTATGGCTACACCTTC
TRBJ2-7,TRBD1,once,TRBV5-4,CASSWPGQGHEQYF,TGTGCCAGCAGCTGGCCCGGACAGGGCCACGAGCAGTACTTC
TRBJ1-2,-,-,TRBV19,CASSMDRTLNYGYTF,TGTGCCAGTAGTATGGACCGGACCCTCAACTATGGCTACACCTTC
TRBJ1-1,-,-,TRBV11-3,CASSQGFRTEAFF,TGTGCCAGCAGCCAAGGGTTTAGGACTGAAGCTTTCTTT
TRBJ1-2,-,-,TRBV7-2,CASSYYSGGYTF,TGTGCCAGCAGCTATTATAGCGGTGGCTACACCTTC
TRBJ1-2,-,-,TRBV19,CASSIDKGRKKYGYTF,TGTGCCAGTAGTATAGACAAGGGCCGAAAGAAGTATGGCTACACCTTC
TRBJ1-1,TRBD1,-,TRBV12-5,CASGLGGQGNTEAFF,TGTGCTAGTGGTTTGGGGGGACAGGGGAACACTGAAGCTTTCTTT
TRBJ1-6,TRBD1,-,TRBV9,CASSGQGANNSPLHF,TGTGCCAGCAGCGGACAGGGGGCTAATAATTCACCCCTCCACTTT
TRBJ2-5,-,-,TRBV5-1,CASSLTREETQYF,TGCGCCAGCAGTTTAACCAGGGAAGAGACCCAGTACTTC
TRBJ2-1,-,-,TRBV19,CASTQTPGSRGNEQFF,TGTGCCAGTACCCAGACACCGGGATCCCGGGGCAATGAGCAGTTCTTC
TRBJ2-5,-,-,TRBV14,CASSQVRLWETQYF,TGTGCCAGCAGCCAAGTTCGGCTGTGGGAGACCCAGTACTTC